This TCR beta chain was observed in a study of T cells after yellow fever vaccination. Germline V gives CDR1 SGHRS, CDR2 YFSETQ. The CDR3 is 14 residues long. J was trimmed by 0 bases and V by 7 bases; bases with no gene match: 5. Each CDR3 protein is one row after TCRdb ran MiXCR on the 5' RACE reads. The table lists 300,000 or so distinct CDR3 sequences, under 5% of them singletons. The source was PBMCs, collected 5 days after the yellow fever booster vaccination. The chain carries TRBV5-1 and TRBJ2-3; TRBD2 matches 7 bases. The TCR sequence derives from a man between 18 and 29 years old who received the YFV17D yellow fever vaccine. The CDR3 loop reads CASDPGGSTDTQYF. DNA of the CDR3: TGCGCCAGCGACCCGGGGGGTAGCACAGATACGCAGTATTTT.